The rows below give T cell receptor beta chains drawn from one sample of a study of neurological immune-mediated disorders. TCRdb re-analysed the 5' RACE reads in MiXCR, keeping a single row per CDR3 protein. The top ten clones hold 9.5% to 15% of a sample with over 55,000 distinct CDR3 sequences, about 8.9% of them seen once. The sequenced material came from PBMCs. The receptors shown here come from a young man in good health. Each CDR3 is given with its conserved first and last residue. The order of the fields is D gene, J gene, clone size, V gene, CDR3 DNA, CDR3 protein. D genes are given only for firm matches. Some rows mark clone size as missing; the rest say once, few, many or name a class of expanded clone.

>TRBD2|TRBJ2-1|many|TRBV5-1
TGCGCCAGCAGCTTTATAGCGGGAGCTCTCGATGAGCAGTTCTTC
CASSFIAGALDEQFF
>-|TRBJ2-3|many|TRBV7-8
TGTGCCAGCAGCCCCGACAGAGGGGGTAGGGTCGATACGCAGTATTTT
CASSPDRGGRVDTQYF
>-|TRBJ1-1|many|TRBV4-1
TGCGCCAGCAGCCAAGATGCAGACAGGCCTTGGGCTTTCTTT
CASSQDADRPWAFF
>-|TRBJ2-2|-|TRBV29-1
TGCAGCGCTCGGACCCTTAGCGCCGGGGAGCTGTTTTTT
CSARTLSAGELFF
>-|TRBJ2-1|-|TRBV6-5
TGTGCCAGCACCCGAATCGGGAGCCCTAATGAGCAGTTCTTC
CASTRIGSPNEQFF
>-|TRBJ1-5|many|TRBV12-3/TRBV12-4
TGTGCCAGCAGTTTAAGGGGGGATCAGCCCCAGCATTTT
CASSLRGDQPQHF
>-|TRBJ1-2|many|TRBV12-3/TRBV12-4
TGTGCCAGTACCGTAATTCAGGGGACGTATGGCTACACCTTC
CASTVIQGTYGYTF
>-|TRBJ1-3|-|TRBV29-1
TGCAGCGTTGTTCTCTTTGGGGGAAACACCATATATTTT
CSVVLFGGNTIYF
>-|TRBJ2-7|many|TRBV4-1
TGCGCCAGCAGCCGGACACTGGGGGCCTACGAGCAGTACTTC
CASSRTLGAYEQYF
>-|TRBJ2-5|many|TRBV12-3/TRBV12-4
TGTGCCAGCAGTTTTCTGGCAGGAGAAGAGACCCAGTACTTC
CASSFLAGEETQYF
>TRBD2|TRBJ2-2|many|TRBV7-2
TGTGCCAGCAGCTTATGGGGGGGGGCCGGGGAGCTGTTTTTT
CASSLWGGAGELFF
>-|TRBJ1-5|many|TRBV12-3/TRBV12-4
TGTGCCAGCAGTTCCGGACAAAGCAATCAGCCCCAGCATTTT
CASSSGQSNQPQHF
>TRBD1|TRBJ1-4|many|TRBV5-1
TGCGCCAGCAGGAGGGACAGCAATGAAAAACTGTTTTTT
CASRRDSNEKLFF
>TRBD1|TRBJ2-3|many|TRBV28
TGTGCCAGCAGTTTTACCCTGGACAGGGGAAGGGAGGGCTTGCACACAGATACGCAGTATTTT
CASSFTLDRGREGLHTDTQYF
>-|TRBJ2-6|many|TRBV18
TGTGCCAGCTCACCAGTCAGCTCTGGGGCCAACGTCCTGACTTTC
CASSPVSSGANVLTF
>TRBD2|TRBJ2-1|many|TRBV7-3
TGTGCCAGCAGCTTATCCGGACTAGCGGTAAATGAGCAGTTCTTC
CASSLSGLAVNEQFF
>-|TRBJ2-4|many|TRBV4-1
TGCGCCAGCAGCCAGCCTTTGGAGGGGTCCAAAAACATTCAGTACTTC
CASSQPLEGSKNIQYF
>-|TRBJ2-6|many|TRBV5-4
TGTGCCAGCAGCCTTCCAAGCTCTGGGGCCAACGTCCTGACTTTC
CASSLPSSGANVLTF
>TRBD1|TRBJ1-1|few|TRBV9
TGTGCCAGCAGCGAGTACAGGGGGGAGAACACTGAAGCTTTCTTT
CASSEYRGENTEAFF
>-|TRBJ2-5|many|TRBV10-1
TGCGCCAGCAGTGAAAGGCGGGAAGAGACCCAGTACTTC
CASSERREETQYF
>-|TRBJ1-1|many|TRBV27
TGTGCCAGCAGTCTCGGGACTCGAACTGAAGCTTTCTTT
CASSLGTRTEAFF
>-|TRBJ2-7|many|TRBV20-1
TGCAGTGCTATTAAAGCGGGCCCGAGCTCCTACGAGCAGTACTTC
CSAIKAGPSSYEQYF
>TRBD2|TRBJ2-5|many|TRBV20-1
TGCAGTGCTAGGACTAGCGGGATACAGATGGAGACCCAGTACTTC
CSARTSGIQMETQYF
>-|TRBJ1-3|many|TRBV6-1
TGTGCCAGCGGGGGAGCAGGAACCATTGGAAACACCATATATTTT
CASGGAGTIGNTIYF